The source of this TCR beta chain is a study of T cell clonotyping in hematopoietic cell transplantation. Background on the study: Pretransplant recipient samples were taken after cytoreduction.

Documented time point: recipient sample about 28 days before transplant, after cytoreduction. Samples: about 28 days before transplant, then days 30, 100 and 180 after. Using immunoSEQ multiplex PCR, the repertoire was profiled, and TCRdb retains in-frame clones only, with some absent. The sample contains 46,000 or so clones, 65% to 90% of which appear only once. This CDR3 is built from 12 residues. The V gene lost 8 bases and the J gene lost 2 bases, with 9 bases spanning the gap. The germline CDR1 and CDR2 sequences are SEHNR and FQNEAQ (reference sequence). The material was peripheral blood mononuclear cells, obtained before stem cell transplant. The chain joins TRBV7-9 to TRBJ2-5, with D tentatively TRBD2 (5 bases). The receptor was derived from a man aged 60 to 75 with biphenotypic leukemia. Some clones in this sample may be carry-over from other donors' samples. CDR3 amino acids: CASLSGQETQYF. The CDR3 nucleotides read TGTGCCAGCCTTTCGGGACAAGAGACCCAGTACTTC.